This entry describes one T cell receptor (beta chain). The antigen is unknown. These data belong to a study of CD8 T cells in ankylosing spondylitis. Study conclusions and caveats: Researchers reportedly found disease-linked clones significantly enriched in matched ankylosing spondylitis synovial fluid. What seemed typical of ankylosing spondylitis blood was a TCR beta motif built from fewer than ten highly homologous variants.

The germline V gene has CDR1 SGHRS and CDR2 YFSETQ. This CDR3 comprises 12 residues. Trimming took 6 bases from V and 5 from J, leaving 11 bases between them. TCRdb recomputed calls from the 5' RACE reads with MiXCR, one row per CDR3 protein. Of hundreds of thousands of distinct CDR3 sequences in the sample, 20% to 30% were seen once. The chain couples TRBV5-1 to TRBJ2-5, with D unclear. The sequenced sample was blood, either unsorted or a sorted T cell fraction (not recorded which). This sequence was found in a male donor with ankylosing spondylitis or in good health (not recorded which). CDR3 in amino acids: CASTNSRETQYF. The DNA of the CDR3 is TGCGCCAGCACCAATAGTCGGGAGACCCAGTACTTC.